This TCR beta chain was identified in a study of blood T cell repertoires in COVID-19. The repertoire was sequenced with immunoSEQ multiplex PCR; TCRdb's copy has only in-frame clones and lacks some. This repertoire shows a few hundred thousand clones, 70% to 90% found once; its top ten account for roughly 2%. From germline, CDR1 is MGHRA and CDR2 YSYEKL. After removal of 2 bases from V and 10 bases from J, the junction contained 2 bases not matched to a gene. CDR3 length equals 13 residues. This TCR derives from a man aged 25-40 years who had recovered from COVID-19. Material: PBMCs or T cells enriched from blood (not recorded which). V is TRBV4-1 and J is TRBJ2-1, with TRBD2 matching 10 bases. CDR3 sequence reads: CASSQLAGDEQFF. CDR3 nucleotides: TGCGCCAGCAGCCAACTAGCGGGGGACGAGCAGTTCTTC.